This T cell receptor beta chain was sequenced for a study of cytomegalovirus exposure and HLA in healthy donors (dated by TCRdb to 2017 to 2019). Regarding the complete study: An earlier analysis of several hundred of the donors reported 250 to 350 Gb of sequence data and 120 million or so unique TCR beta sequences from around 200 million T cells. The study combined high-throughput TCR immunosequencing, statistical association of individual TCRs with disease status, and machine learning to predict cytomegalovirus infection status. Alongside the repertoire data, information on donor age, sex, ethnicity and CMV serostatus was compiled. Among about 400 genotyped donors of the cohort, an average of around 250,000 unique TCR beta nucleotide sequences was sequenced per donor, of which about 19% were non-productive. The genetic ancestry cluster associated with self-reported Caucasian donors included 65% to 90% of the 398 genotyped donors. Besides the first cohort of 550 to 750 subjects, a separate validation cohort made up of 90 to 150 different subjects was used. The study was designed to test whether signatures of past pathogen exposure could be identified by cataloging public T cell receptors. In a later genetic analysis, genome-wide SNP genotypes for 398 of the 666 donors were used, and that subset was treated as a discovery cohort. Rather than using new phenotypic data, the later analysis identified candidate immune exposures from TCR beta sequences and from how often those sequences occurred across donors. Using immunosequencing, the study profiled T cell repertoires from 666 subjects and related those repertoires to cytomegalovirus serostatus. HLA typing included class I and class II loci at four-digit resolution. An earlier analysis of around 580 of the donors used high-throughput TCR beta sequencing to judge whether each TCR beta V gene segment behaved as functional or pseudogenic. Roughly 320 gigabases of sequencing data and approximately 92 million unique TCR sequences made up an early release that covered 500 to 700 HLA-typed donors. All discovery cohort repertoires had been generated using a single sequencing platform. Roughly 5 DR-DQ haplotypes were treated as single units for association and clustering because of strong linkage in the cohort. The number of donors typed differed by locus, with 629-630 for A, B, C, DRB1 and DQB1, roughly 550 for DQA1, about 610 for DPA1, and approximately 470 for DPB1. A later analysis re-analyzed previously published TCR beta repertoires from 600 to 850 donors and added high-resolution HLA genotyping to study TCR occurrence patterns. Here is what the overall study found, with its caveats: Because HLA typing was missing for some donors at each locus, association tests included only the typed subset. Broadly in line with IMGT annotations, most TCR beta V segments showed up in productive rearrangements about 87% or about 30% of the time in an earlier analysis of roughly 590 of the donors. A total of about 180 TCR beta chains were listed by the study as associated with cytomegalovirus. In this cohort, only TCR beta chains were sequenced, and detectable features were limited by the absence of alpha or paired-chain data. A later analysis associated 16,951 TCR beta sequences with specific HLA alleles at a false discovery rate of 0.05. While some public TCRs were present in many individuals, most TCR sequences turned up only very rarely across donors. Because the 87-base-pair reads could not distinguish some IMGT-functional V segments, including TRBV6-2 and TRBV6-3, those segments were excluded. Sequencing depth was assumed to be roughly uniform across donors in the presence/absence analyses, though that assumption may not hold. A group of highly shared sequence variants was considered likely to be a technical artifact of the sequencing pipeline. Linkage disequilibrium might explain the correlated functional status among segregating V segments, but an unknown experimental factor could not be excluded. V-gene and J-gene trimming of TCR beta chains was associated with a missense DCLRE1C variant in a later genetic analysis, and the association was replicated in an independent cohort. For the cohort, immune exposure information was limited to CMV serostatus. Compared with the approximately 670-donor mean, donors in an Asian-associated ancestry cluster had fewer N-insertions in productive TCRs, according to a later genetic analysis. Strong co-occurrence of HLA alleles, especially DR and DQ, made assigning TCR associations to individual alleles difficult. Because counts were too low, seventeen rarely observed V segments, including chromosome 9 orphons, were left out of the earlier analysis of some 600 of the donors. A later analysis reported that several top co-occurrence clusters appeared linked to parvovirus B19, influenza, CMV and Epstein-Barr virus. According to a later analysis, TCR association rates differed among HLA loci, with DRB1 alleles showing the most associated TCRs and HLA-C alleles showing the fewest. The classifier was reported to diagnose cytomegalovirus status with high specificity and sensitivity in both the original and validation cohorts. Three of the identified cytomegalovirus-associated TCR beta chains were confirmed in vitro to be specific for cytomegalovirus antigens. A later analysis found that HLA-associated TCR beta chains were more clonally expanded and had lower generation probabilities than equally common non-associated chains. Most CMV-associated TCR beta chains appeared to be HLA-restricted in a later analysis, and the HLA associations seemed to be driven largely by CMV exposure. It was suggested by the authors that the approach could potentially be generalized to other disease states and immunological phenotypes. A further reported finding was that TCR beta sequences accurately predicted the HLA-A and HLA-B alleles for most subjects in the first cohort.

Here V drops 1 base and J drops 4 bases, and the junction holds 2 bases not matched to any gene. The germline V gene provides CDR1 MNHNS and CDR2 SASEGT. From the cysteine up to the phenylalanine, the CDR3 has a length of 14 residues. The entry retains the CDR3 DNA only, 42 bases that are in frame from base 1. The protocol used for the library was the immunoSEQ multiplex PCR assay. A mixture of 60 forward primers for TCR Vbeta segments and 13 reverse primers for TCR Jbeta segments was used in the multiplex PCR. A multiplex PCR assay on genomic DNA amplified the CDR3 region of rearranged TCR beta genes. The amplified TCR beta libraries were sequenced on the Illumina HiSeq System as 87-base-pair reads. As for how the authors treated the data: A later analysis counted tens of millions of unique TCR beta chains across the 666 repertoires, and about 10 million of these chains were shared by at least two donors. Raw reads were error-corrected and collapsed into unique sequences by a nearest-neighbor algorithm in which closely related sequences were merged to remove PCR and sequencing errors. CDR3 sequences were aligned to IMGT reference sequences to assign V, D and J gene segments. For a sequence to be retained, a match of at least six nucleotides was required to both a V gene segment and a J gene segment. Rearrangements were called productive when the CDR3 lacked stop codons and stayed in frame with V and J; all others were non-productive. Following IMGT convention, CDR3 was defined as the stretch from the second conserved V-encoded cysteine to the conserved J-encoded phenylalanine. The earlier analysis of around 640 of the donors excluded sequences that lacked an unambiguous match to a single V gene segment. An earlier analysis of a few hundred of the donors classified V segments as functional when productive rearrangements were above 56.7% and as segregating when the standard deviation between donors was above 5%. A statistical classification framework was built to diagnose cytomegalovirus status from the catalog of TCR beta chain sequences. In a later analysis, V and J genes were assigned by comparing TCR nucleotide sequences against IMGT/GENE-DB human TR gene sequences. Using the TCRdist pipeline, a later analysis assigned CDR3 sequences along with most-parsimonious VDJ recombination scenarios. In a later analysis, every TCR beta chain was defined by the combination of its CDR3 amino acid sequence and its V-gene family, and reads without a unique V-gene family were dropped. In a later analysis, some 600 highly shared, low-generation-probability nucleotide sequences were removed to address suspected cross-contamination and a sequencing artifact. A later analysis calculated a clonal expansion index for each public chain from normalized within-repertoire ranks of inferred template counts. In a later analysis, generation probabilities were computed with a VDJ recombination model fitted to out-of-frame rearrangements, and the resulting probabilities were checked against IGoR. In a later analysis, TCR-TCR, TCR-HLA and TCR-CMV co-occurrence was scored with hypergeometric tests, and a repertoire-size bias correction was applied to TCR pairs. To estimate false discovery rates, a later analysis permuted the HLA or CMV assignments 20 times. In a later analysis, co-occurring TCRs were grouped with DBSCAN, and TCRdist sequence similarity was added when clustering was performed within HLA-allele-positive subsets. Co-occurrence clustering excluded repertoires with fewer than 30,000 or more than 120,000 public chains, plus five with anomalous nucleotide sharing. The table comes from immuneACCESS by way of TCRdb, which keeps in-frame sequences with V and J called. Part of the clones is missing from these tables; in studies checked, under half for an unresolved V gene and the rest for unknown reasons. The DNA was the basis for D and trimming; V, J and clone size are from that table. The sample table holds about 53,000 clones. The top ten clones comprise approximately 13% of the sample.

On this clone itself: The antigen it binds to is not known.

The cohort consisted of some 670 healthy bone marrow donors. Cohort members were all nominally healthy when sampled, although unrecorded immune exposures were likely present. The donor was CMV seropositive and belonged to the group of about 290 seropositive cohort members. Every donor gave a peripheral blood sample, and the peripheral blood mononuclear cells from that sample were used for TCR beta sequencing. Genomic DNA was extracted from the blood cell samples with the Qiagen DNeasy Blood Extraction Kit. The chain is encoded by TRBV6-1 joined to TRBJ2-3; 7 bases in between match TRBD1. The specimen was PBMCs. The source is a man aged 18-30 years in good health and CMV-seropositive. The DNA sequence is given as TGTGCCAGCAGTGAAGGCACAGGGGCAGATACGCAGTATTTT. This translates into CASSEGTGADTQYF.